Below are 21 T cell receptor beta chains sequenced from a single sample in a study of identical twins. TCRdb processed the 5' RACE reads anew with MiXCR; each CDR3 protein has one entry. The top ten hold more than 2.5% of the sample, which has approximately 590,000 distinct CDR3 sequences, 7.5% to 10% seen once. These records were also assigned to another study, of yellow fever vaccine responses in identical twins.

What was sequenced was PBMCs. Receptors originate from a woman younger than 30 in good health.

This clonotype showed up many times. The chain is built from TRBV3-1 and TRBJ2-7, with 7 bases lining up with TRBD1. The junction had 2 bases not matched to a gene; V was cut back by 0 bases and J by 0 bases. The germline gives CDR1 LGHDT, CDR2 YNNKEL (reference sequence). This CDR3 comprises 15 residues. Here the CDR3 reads CASSQDRTGSYEQYF. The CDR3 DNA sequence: TGTGCCAGCAGCCAAGATCGGACAGGCTCCTACGAGCAGTACTTC.

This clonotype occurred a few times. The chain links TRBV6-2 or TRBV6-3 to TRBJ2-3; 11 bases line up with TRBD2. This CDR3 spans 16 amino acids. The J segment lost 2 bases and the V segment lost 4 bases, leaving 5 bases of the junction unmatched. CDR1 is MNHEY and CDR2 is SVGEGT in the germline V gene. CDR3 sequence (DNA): TGTGCCAGCAGTTCCGGGACTAGCGGCTACACAGATACGCAGTATTTT. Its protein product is CASSSGTSGYTDTQYF.

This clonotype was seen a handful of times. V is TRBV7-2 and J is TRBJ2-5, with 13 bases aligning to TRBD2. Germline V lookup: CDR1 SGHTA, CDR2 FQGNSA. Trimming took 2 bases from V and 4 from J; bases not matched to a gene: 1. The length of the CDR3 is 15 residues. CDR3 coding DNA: TGTGCCAGCAGCTTAACTAGCGGGAGGGTAGAGACCCAGTACTTC. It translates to CASSLTSGRVETQYF.

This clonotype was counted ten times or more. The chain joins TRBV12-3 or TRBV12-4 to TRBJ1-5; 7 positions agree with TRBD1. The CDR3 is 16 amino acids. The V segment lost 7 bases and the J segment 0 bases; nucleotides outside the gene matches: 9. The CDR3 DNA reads TGTGCCAGCACCCTGGGACAGCAACATAGCAATCAGCCCCAGCATTTT. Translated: CASTLGQQHSNQPQHF.

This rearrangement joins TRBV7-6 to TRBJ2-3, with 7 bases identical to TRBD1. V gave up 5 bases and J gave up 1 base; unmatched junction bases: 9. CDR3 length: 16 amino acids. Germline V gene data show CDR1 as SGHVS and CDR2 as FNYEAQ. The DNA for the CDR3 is TGTGCCAGCAGCATACAGGGGAGAGGGCGCACAGATACGCAGTATTTT. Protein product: CASSIQGRGRTDTQYF.

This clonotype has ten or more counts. CDR3 coding DNA: TGCGCCAGCAGCTTGGGATCAGCGTTATCCGGCAATGAGCAGTTCTTC. It specifies CASSLGSALSGNEQFF. The chain uses TRBV5-1 and TRBJ2-1; D call uncertain. This CDR3 is built from 16 residues. Germline V gene sequence: CDR1 SGHRS, CDR2 YFSETQ. Between the trimmed V and J ends, which lost 0 bases and 6 bases, there was a span of 16 bases.

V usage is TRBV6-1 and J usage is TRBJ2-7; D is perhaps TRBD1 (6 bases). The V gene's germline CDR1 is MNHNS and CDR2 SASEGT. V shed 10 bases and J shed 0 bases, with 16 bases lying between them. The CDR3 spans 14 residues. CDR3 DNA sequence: TGTGCCACTACAAACCGGGACACCTCCTACGAGCAGTACTTC. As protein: CATTNRDTSYEQYF.

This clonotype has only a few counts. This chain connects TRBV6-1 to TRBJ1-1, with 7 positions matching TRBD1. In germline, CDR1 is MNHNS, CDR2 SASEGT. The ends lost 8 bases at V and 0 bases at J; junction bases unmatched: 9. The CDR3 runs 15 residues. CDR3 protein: CASRGQVNMNTEAFF. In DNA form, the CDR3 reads TGTGCCAGCCGCGGACAGGTCAACATGAACACTGAAGCTTTCTTT.

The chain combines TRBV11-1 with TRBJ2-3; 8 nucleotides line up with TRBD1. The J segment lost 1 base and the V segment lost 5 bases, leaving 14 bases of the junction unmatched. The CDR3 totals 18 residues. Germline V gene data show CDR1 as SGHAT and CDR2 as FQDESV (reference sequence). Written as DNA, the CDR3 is TGTGCCAGCAGCCCACGAGCCGGGACAGGTAGGGGCACAGATACGCAGTATTTT. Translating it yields CASSPRAGTGRGTDTQYF.

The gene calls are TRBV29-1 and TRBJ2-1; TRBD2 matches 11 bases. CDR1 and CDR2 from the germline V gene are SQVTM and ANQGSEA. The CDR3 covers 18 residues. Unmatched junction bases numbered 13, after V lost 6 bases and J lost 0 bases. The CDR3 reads CSVGGDTSGGHSYNEQFF. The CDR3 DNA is TGCAGCGTGGGGGGGGACACTAGCGGGGGCCACTCCTACAATGAGCAGTTCTTC.

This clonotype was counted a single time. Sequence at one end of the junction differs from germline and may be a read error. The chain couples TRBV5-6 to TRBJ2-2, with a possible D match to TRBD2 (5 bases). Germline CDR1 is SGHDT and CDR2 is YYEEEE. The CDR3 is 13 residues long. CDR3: CASTEGVTEELFF. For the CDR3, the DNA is TGTGCCAGCACCGAGGGAGTCACCGAGGAGCTGTTTTTT.

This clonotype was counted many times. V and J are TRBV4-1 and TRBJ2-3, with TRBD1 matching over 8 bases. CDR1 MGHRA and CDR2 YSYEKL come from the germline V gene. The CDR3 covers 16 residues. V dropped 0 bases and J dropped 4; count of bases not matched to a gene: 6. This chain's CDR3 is CASSQDRGLRSDTQYF. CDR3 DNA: TGCGCCAGCAGCCAAGACAGGGGGCTAAGGTCAGATACGCAGTATTTT.

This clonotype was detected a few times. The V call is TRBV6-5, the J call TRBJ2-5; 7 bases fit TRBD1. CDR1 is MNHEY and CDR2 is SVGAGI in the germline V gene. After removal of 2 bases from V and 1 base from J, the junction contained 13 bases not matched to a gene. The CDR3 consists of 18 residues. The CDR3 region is CASSYSSRGTRVQETQYF. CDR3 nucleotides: TGTGCCAGCAGTTACAGTTCCAGGGGGACCCGTGTCCAAGAGACCCAGTACTTC.

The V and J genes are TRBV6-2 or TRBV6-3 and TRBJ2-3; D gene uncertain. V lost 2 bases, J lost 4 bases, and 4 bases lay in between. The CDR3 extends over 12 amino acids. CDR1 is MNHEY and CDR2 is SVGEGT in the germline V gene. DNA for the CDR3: TGTGCCAGCAGTTACCATCCAGATACGCAGTATTTT. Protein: CASSYHPDTQYF.

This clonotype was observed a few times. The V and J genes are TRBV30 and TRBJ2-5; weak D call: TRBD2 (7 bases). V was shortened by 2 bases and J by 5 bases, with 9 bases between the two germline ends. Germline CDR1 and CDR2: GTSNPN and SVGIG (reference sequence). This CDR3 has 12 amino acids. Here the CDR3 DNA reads TGTGCCTGGAGTTCGGGGGGCGAGACCCAGTACTTC. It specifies CAWSSGGETQYF.

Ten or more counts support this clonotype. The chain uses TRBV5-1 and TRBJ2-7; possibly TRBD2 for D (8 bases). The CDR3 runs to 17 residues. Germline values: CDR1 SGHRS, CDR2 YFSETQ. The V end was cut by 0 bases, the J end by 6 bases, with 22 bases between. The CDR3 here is CASSLDGAREGAGEQYF. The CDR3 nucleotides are TGCGCCAGCAGCTTGGACGGGGCCCGGGAGGGGGCTGGCGAGCAGTACTTC.

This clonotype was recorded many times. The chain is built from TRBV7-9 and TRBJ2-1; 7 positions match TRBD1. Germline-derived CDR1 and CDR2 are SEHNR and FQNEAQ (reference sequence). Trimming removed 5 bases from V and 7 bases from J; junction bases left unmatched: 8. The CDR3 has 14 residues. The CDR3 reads CASSGSTGSNEQFF. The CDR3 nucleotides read TGTGCCAGCAGCGGATCGACAGGGTCAAATGAGCAGTTCTTC.

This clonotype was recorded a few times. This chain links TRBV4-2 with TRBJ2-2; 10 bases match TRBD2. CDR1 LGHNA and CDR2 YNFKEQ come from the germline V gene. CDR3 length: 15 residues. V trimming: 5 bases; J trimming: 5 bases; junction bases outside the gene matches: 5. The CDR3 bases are TGTGCCAGCAGCGAACTAGCGGGGTTAACCGGGGAGCTGTTTTTT. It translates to CASSELAGLTGELFF.

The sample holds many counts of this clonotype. The CDR3 spells CASSATSGGAGELFF. Here the CDR3 DNA reads TGTGCCAGCAGTGCAACTAGCGGGGGGGCTGGGGAGCTGTTTTTT. The genes are TRBV6-1 and TRBJ2-2; TRBD2 aligns across 13 bases. CDR3 length: 15 amino acids. Germline CDR1 is MNHNS and CDR2 is SASEGT. Trimming cost V 4 bases and J 8 bases; bases outside gene matches: 4.

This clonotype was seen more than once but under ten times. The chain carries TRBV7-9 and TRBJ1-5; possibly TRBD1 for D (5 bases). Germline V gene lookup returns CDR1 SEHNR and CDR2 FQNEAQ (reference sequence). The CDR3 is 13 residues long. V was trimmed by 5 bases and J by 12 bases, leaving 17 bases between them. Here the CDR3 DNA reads TGTGCCAGCAGCGAAAAACTCTGGCAGGGCCAGCATTTT. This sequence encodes CASSEKLWQGQHF. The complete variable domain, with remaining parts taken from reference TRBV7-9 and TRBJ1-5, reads DTGVSQNPRHKITKRGQNVTFRCDPISEHNRLYWYRQTLGQGPEFLTYFQNEAQLEKSRLLSDRFSAERPKGSFSTLEIQRTEQGDSAMYLCASSEKLWQGQHFGDGTRLSIL.

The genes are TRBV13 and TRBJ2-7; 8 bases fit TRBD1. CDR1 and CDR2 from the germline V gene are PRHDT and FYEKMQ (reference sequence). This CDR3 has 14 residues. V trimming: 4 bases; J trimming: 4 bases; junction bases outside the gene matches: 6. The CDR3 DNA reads TGTGCCAGCAGCTCAAGGACAGGGAGGTACGAGCAGTACTTC. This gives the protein CASSSRTGRYEQYF.